This T cell receptor beta chain emerged from a study of cytomegalovirus exposure and HLA in healthy donors. Across the whole study: Falling in the Caucasian-associated ancestry cluster were about 80% of approximately 400 genotyped donors. Findings of the study overall: The listing of 150 to 200 TCR beta chains classed them as cytomegalovirus-associated. In a later analysis, an Asian-associated ancestry cluster reportedly showed fewer N-insertions than the approximately 620-donor mean. Other equally common chains were less clonally expanded than HLA-associated TCR beta chains, a later analysis showed.

The length of the CDR3 is 16 residues. Germline-derived CDR1 and CDR2 are LNHDA and SQIVND (reference sequence). V was clipped by 8 bases and J by 6 bases; unmatched bases: 9. PCR employed 60 Vbeta and 13 Jbeta primers. Profiling relied on immunoSEQ multiplex PCR, and the TCRdb table lists in-frame clones only, not all of them. The profile shows 100,000 or so clones, approximately 73% of them singletons. A note on this clone: Antigen unknown.

The V and J genes are TRBV19 and TRBJ2-2; 13 nucleotides line up with TRBD2. The TCR sequence derives from a woman in her forties or fifties in good health and CMV-seropositive. Sequencing was carried out using PBMCs. CDR3 region: CASYRTSGRFAGELFF. In DNA, the CDR3 is TGTGCCAGTTATCGGACTAGCGGGAGATTCGCCGGGGAGCTGTTTTTT.